Listed below are T cell receptor beta chains from one sample, sequenced in a study of T cells expressing NK-cell markers. Following a re-call of the 5' RACE reads, TCRdb has one entry per CDR3 protein and lacks DNA. The record lists roughly 170,000 distinct CDR3 sequences, of which the ten most abundant hold about 18%. Material for sequencing was blood T cells: a sorted CD56 or NKG2C T cell subset, CD4+ or CD8+ T cells, or bulk PBMC T cells (not recorded which). Receptors were obtained from a woman aged 18 to 75 in good health. Each CDR3 is given with its conserved first and last residue. Size is omitted from some rows. Given values are once, few, many or a class for expanded clones.

V	J	size	CDR3
TRBV5-1	TRBJ2-5	medium-sized	CASRKGLQETQYF
TRBV5-1	TRBJ2-7	-	CASSLVPTGEQYF
TRBV6-5	TRBJ2-1	-	CASSWAGPPYNEQFF
TRBV3-1	TRBJ2-7	-	CASSPRPYEQYF
TRBV12-3/TRBV12-4	TRBJ2-7	-	CASSPDRMYYEQYF
TRBV7-2	TRBJ2-3	-	CASSLEGRSTDTQYF
TRBV18	TRBJ1-6	-	CASSLDEVPNSPLHF
TRBV20-1	TRBJ2-2	-	CSARDLAGDSGELFF
TRBV12-3/TRBV12-4	TRBJ1-1	-	CASSLGGRTEAFF
TRBV7-9	TRBJ2-5	-	CASSLSTSRGETQYF
TRBV5-1	TRBJ2-7	-	CASSLDTRTSGKEYF
TRBV5-1	TRBJ2-1	-	CASSSTTSARSSSEQFF
TRBV7-6	TRBJ1-4	-	CASSPQEGLGKLFF
TRBV7-2	TRBJ2-2	-	CASSLDGTGSGELFF
TRBV20-1	TRBJ2-7	-	CSARALRGGGPYEQYF
TRBV7-3	TRBJ2-2	-	CASSSGSNTGELFF
TRBV7-3	TRBJ2-1	-	CASSAAGGGDEQFF
TRBV5-1	TRBJ2-5	-	CASSPTPVTGRSWETQYF
TRBV27	TRBJ2-7	-	CASSSLAGGGHEQYF
TRBV6-1	TRBJ1-3	-	CASRPETGQGKNTIYF
TRBV5-5	TRBJ2-5	-	CASSSSLPGQKYF
TRBV12-3/TRBV12-4	TRBJ2-7	-	CASSLAGGLEQYF
TRBV5-1	TRBJ2-3	-	CASSSRIRQAITDTQYF
TRBV20-1	TRBJ2-3	-	CSAISAAGGTDTQYF
TRBV5-1	TRBJ2-4	-	CASSLSSGSSIQYF
TRBV20-1	TRBJ2-5	-	CSARVAGIQETQYF
TRBV2	TRBJ2-3	-	CASSEGLAGTQYF
TRBV7-8	TRBJ1-2	-	CASSFRDRGDYGYTF
TRBV3-1	TRBJ2-7	-	CASKGRAKHEQYF
TRBV5-4	TRBJ2-5	-	CASSLHSGWETQYF
TRBV11-2	TRBJ2-5	-	CASSLDRGGGQETQYF
TRBV25-1	TRBJ2-5	-	CASSEYTGGETQYF
TRBV11-2	TRBJ1-5	-	CASSLTTGSNQPQHF
TRBV5-1	TRBJ2-3	-	CASSLDGDLTDTQYF
TRBV29-1	TRBJ1-4	-	CSVGTGSNEKLFF
TRBV7-2	TRBJ1-1	-	CASSQQGVLNTEAFF
TRBV9	TRBJ1-1	-	CASSLEQVTEAFF
TRBV2	TRBJ2-5	-	CASSRGGGETQYF
TRBV3-1	TRBJ2-5	-	CASSFGQSQETQYF
TRBV6-8	TRBJ2-2	-	CASSYSTGHELTSGRTGELFF